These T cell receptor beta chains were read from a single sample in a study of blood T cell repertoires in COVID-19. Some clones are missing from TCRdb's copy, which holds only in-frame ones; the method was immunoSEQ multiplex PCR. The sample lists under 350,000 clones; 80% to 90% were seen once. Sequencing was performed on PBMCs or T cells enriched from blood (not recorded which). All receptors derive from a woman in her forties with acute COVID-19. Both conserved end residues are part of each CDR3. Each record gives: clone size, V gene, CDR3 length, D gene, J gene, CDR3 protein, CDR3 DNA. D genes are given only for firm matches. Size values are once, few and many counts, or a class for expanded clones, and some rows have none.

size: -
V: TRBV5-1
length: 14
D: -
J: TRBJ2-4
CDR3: CASSLGGRKNIQYF
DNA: TGCGCCAGCAGCTTGGGAGGCCGGAAAAACATTCAGTACTTC

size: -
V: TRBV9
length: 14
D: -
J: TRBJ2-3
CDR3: CASRRSGNTDTQYF
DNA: TGTGCCAGCAGGCGCTCGGGAAACACAGATACGCAGTATTTT

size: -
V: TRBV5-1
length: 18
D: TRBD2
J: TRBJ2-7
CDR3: CASSPTATSGGASYEQYF
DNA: TGCGCCAGCAGCCCGACAGCCACTAGCGGGGGGGCGTCCTACGAGCAGTACTTC

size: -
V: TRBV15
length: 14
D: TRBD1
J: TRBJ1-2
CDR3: CATMKGGPGYGYTF
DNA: TGTGCCACCATGAAAGGGGGCCCTGGCTATGGCTACACCTTC

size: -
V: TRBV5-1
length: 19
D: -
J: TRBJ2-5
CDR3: CASSLGTVKGGRNQETQYF
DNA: TGCGCCAGCAGCTTGGGTACCGTTAAGGGGGGGCGGAACCAAGAGACCCAGTACTTC

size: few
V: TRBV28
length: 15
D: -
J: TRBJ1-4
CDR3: CASRERGVAVEKLFF
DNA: TGTGCCAGCAGGGAAAGGGGTGTAGCAGTTGAAAAACTGTTTTTT

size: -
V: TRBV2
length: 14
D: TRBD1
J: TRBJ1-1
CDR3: CASSQDRGRTEAFF
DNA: TGTGCCAGCAGTCAAGACAGGGGGAGGACTGAAGCTTTCTTT

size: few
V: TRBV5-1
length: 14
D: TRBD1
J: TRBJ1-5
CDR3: CASSLGTENQPQHF
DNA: TGCGCCAGCAGCTTAGGGACAGAGAATCAGCCCCAGCATTTT

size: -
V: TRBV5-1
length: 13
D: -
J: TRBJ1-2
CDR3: CASSLSYNYGYTF
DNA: TGCGCCAGCAGCTTATCCTATAACTATGGCTACACCTTC

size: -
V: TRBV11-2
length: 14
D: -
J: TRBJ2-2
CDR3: CASSLDRVTGELFF
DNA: TGTGCCAGCAGCTTAGACAGGGTGACCGGGGAGCTGTTTTTT

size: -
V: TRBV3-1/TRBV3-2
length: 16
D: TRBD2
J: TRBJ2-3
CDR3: CASSLRTSGSTDTQYF
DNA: TGTGCCAGCAGCCTCCGGACTAGCGGGAGCACAGATACGCAGTATTTT

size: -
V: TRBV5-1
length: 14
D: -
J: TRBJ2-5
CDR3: CASSLISGQETQYF
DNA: TGCGCCAGCAGCTTAATAAGCGGGCAAGAGACCCAGTACTTC

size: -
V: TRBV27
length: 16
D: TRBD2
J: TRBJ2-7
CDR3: CASSSSPSGGRGEQYF
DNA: TGTGCCAGCAGTTCCTCCCCCAGCGGGGGCCGAGGGGAGCAGTACTTC

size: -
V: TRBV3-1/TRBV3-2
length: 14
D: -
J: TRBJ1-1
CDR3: CASSQIEGDTEAFF
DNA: TGTGCCAGCAGCCAAATCGAGGGGGACACTGAAGCTTTCTTT

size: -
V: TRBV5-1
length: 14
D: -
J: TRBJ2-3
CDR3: CASSNGLRTDTQYF
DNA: TGCGCCAGCAGCAATGGACTACGCACAGATACGCAGTATTTT

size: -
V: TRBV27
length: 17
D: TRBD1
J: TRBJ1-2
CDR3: CASSFNRGISTLYGYTF
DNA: TGTGCCAGCAGTTTCAACAGGGGCATCTCTACCCTATATGGCTACACCTTC

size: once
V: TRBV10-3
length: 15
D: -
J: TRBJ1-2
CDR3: CAISLDSEANYGYTF
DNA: TGTGCCATCAGTCTGGACAGCGAAGCTAACTATGGCTACACCTTC

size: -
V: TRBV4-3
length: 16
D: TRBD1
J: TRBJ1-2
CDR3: CASSQEQGATNYGYTF
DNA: TGCGCCAGCAGCCAAGAGCAGGGGGCCACTAACTATGGCTACACCTTC

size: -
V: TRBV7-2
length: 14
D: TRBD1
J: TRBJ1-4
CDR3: CASSQGQKNEKLFF
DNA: TGTGCCAGCAGCCAGGGACAGAAAAATGAAAAACTGTTTTTT

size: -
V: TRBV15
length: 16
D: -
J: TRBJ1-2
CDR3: CATSRDLGPSAWGYTF
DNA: TGTGCCACCAGCAGAGATCTGGGGCCCTCCGCGTGGGGCTACACCTTC

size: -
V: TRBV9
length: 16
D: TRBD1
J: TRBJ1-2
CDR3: CASSEHAGQGAYGYTF
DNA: TGTGCCAGCAGCGAACACGCAGGACAGGGGGCCTATGGCTACACCTTC

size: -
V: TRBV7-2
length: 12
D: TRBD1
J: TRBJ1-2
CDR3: CASRGTVYGYTF
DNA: TGTGCCAGCAGAGGGACAGTCTATGGCTACACCTTC

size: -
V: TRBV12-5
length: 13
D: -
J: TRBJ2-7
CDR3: CASGLTGVNEQYF
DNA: TGTGCTAGTGGTTTGACGGGGGTCAACGAGCAGTACTTC

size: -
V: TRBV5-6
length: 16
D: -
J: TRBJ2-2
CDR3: CASSSPGEPEPGELFF
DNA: TGTGCCAGCAGCTCCCCCGGGGAGCCTGAACCCGGGGAGCTGTTTTTT

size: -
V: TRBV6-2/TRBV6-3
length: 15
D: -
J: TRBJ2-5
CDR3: CASSYLAGSQETQYF
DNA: TGTGCCAGCAGTTATTTGGCAGGATCGCAAGAGACCCAGTACTTC

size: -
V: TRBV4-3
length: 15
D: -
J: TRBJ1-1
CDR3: CASSQEAGMNTEAFF
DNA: TGCGCCAGCAGCCAAGAAGCGGGGATGAACACTGAAGCTTTCTTT

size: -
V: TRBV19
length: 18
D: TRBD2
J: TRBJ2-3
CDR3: CASNHGASGGRSTDTQYF
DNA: TGTGCCAGTAACCATGGGGCTAGCGGGGGACGTAGCACAGATACGCAGTATTTT